Reported below is one T cell receptor (beta chain). Every TCR library consumed approximately 4,000 ng of total RNA. A 6-nucleotide sample barcode was carried by the UMIs, which template switching added. With the 5' RACE reads reprocessed, TCRdb shows one record per CDR3 protein and no DNA. Reported are approximately 85,000 distinct CDR3 sequences; the ten largest clones contain around 6.8%. The CDR3 runs 13 residues. Germline CDR1 and CDR2: SQVTM and ANQGSEA. This sample was taken from a study of monozygotic twins with inflammatory bowel disease. The sequence was collected from a human donor with ulcerative colitis or Crohn's disease, or a healthy co-twin of an affected twin (not recorded which). The sample comprised blood. The chain links TRBV29-1 to TRBJ1-2; absent DNA, TCRdb's TRBD1 call cannot be checked. The chain's CDR3 is CSVERGGYRGYTF.